These 2 T cell receptor beta chains share one sample of origin, sequenced in a study of T cell responses to AZD1222 COVID-19 vaccine. Sequencing was performed with immunoSEQ multiplex PCR; in TCRdb, only in-frame clones are kept and a portion is missing. This sample has 110,000 to 150,000 clones, with around 91% found just once. This specimen was peripheral blood, taken on day 0 of AZD1222 vaccination. The origin of the receptors is an adult in good health.

The rearrangement links TRBV30 to TRBJ2-5; TRBD2 aligns across 11 bases. The CDR3 spans 16 residues. In germline, CDR1 is GTSNPN, CDR2 SVGIG (reference sequence). V gave up 1 base and J gave up 4 bases; unmatched junction bases: 8. DNA for the CDR3: TGTGCCTGGAGTGCTAGACCCCTAGCGGGAGGAGAGACCCAGTACTTC. Translation gives CAWSARPLAGGETQYF.

The genes are TRBV27 and TRBJ2-7, with TRBD2 identical over 14 bases. CDR3 size: 15 residues. Germline lookup yields CDR1 MNHEY and CDR2 SMNVEV (reference sequence). V lost 3 bases, J lost 6 bases, and 4 bases stayed unmatched. The CDR3 DNA reads TGTGCCAGCAGTTTGACTAGCGGGAGGGCCGGCGAGCAGTACTTC. It specifies CASSLTSGRAGEQYF.